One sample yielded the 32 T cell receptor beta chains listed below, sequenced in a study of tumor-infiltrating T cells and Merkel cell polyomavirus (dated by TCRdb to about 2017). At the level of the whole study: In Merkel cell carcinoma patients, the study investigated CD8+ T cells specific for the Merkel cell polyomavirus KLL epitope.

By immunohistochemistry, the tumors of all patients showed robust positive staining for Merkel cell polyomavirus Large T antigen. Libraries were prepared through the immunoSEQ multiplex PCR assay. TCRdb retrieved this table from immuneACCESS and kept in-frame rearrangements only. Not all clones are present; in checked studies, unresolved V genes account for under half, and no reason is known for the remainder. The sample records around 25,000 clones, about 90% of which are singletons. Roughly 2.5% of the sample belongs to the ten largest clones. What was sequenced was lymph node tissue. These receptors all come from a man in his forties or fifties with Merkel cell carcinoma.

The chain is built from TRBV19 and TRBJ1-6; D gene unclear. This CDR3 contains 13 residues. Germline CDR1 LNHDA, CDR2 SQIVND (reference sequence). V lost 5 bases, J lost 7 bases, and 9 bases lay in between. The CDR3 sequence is CASSPIQNSPLHF. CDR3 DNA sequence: TGTGCCAGTAGTCCAATTCAGAATTCACCCCTCCACTTT.

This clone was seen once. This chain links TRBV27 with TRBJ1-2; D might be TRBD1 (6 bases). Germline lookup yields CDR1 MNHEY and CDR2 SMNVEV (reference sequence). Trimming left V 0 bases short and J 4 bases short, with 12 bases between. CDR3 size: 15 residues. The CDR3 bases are TGTGCCAGCAGTTTATCGTCAGGGGAGGGCTATGGCTACACCTTC. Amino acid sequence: CASSLSSGEGYGYTF.

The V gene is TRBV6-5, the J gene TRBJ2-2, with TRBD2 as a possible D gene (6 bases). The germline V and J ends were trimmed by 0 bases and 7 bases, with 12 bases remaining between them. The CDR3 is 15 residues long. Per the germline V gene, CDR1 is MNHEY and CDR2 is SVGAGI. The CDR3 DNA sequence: TGTGCCAGCAGTTACTCAGGGGACTTGGGCGGGGAGCTGTTTTTT. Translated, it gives CASSYSGDLGGELFF.

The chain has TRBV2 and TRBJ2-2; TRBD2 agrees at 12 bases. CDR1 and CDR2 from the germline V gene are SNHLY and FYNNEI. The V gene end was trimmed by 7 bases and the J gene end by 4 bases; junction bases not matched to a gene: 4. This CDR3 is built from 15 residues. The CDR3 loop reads CASKTSGSITGELFF. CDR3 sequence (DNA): TGTGCCAGCAAGACTAGCGGGAGCATCACCGGGGAGCTGTTTTTT.

CDR3 nucleotides: TGTGCCAGCAGCCTCGGACAGGCCGACACTGAAGCTTTCTTT. Translated, it gives CASSLGQADTEAFF. This chain joins TRBV7-9 and TRBJ1-1; 7 bases align to TRBD1. The germline V gene encodes CDR1 SEHNR and CDR2 FQNEAQ (reference sequence). The J segment lost 3 bases and the V segment lost 5 bases, leaving 6 bases of the junction unmatched. This CDR3 has 14 residues.

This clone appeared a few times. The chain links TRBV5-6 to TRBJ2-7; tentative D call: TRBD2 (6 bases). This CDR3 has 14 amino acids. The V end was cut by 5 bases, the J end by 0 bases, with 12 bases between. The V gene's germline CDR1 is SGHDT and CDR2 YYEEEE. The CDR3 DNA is TGTGCCAGCAGTATTGGCGGGGACTCCTACGAGCAGTACTTC. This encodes CASSIGGDSYEQYF.

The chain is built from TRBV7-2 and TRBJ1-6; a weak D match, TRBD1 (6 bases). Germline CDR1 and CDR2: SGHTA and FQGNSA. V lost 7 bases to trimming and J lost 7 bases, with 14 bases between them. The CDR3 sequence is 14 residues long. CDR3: CASNPTGANSPLHF. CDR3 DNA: TGTGCCAGCAACCCGACAGGAGCAAATTCACCCCTCCACTTT.

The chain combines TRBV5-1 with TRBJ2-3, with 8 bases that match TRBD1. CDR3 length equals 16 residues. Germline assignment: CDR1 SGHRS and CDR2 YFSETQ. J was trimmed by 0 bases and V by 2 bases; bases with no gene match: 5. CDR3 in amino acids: CASSLQGGKSTDTQYF. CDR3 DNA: TGCGCCAGCAGCTTACAGGGGGGTAAAAGCACAGATACGCAGTATTTT.

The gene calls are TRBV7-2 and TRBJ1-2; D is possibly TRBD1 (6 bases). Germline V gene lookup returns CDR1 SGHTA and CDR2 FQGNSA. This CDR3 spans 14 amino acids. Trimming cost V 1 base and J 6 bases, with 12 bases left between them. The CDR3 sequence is CASSLGTGQDGYTF. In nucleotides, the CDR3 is TGTGCCAGCAGCTTAGGAACAGGGCAAGATGGCTACACCTTC.

The CDR3 sequence is CASRAGTEDGYTF. Written as DNA, the CDR3 is TGCGCCAGCAGGGCCGGGACAGAGGATGGCTACACCTTC. The rearrangement links TRBV5-1 to TRBJ1-2; the match to TRBD1 covers 7 bases. The CDR3 totals 13 residues. The V gene end was trimmed by 5 bases and the J gene end by 6 bases; junction bases not matched to a gene: 7. CDR1 and CDR2 (germline): SGHRS, YFSETQ.

The CDR3 protein is CASSSTWTGELFF. The CDR3 DNA reads TGTGCCAGCAGCAGCACGTGGACCGGGGAGCTGTTTTTT. The chain employs TRBV7-3 and TRBJ2-2; no clear D gene. Trimming took 5 bases from V and 5 from J, leaving 9 bases between them. CDR3 size: 13 residues. Germline loops: CDR1 SGHTA, CDR2 FQGTGA.

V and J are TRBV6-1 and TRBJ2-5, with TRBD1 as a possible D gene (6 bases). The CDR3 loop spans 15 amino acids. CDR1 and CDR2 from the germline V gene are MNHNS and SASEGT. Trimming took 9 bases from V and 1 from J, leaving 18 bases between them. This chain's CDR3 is CASMTRGWGQETQYF. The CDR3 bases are TGTGCCAGTATGACCAGGGGTTGGGGCCAAGAGACCCAGTACTTC.

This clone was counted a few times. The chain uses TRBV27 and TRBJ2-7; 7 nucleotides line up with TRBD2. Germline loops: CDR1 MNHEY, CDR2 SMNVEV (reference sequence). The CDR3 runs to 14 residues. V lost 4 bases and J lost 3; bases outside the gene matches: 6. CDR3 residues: CASSWAGVNYEQYF. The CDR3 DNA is TGTGCCAGCAGTTGGGCGGGAGTGAACTACGAGCAGTACTTC.

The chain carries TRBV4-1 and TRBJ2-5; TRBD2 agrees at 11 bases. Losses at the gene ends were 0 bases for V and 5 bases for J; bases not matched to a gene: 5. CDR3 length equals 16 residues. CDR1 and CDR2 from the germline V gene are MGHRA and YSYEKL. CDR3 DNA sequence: TGCGCCAGCAGCCAAGATGGGACTAGCGGTCGGGAGACCCAGTACTTC. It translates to CASSQDGTSGRETQYF.

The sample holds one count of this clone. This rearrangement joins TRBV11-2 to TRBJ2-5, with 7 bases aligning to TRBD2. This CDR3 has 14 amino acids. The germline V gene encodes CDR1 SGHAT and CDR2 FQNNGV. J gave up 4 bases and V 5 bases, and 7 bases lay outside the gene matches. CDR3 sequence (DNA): TGTGCCAGCAGCCCTTGGGGGAGGGCAGAGACCCAGTACTTC. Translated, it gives CASSPWGRAETQYF.

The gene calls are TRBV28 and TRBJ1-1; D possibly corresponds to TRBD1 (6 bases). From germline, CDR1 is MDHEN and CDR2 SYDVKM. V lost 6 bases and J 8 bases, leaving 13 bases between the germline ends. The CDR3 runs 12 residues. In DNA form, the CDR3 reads TGTGCCAGCAGACCACCCGGGACAGAAGCTTTCTTT. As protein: CASRPPGTEAFF.

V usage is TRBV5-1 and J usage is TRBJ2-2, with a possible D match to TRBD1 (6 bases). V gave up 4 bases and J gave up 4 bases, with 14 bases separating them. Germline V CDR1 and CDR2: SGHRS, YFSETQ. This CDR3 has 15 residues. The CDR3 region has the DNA TGCGCCAGCAGCCCAGTGGACAGAGGCACCGGGGAGCTGTTTTTT. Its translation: CASSPVDRGTGELFF.

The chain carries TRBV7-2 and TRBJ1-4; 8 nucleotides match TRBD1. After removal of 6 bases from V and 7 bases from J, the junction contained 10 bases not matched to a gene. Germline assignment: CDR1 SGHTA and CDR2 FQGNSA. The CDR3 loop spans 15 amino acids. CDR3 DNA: TGTGCCAGCAGTGATACTCAGGGGGCCGGTGAAAAACTGTTTTTT. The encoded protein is CASSDTQGAGEKLFF.

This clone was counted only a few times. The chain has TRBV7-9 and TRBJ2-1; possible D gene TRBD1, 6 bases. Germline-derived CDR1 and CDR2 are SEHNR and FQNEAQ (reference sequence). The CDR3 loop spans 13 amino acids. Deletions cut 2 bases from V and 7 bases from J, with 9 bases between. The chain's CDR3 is CASSLQGSNEQFF. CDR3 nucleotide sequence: TGTGCCAGCAGCTTACAGGGGTCTAATGAGCAGTTCTTC.

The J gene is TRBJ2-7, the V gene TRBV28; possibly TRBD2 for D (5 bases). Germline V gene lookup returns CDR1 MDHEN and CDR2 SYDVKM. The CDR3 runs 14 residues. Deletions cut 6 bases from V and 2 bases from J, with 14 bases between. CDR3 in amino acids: CASREVGNPYEQYF. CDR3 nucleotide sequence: TGTGCCAGCAGGGAGGTGGGGAACCCCTACGAGCAGTACTTC.

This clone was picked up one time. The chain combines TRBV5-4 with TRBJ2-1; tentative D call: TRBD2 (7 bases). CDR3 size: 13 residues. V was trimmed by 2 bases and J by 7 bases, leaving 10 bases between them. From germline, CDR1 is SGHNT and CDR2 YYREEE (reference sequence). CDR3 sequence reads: CASSLRGGNEQFF. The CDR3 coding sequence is TGTGCCAGCAGCTTAAGGGGGGGAAATGAGCAGTTCTTC.

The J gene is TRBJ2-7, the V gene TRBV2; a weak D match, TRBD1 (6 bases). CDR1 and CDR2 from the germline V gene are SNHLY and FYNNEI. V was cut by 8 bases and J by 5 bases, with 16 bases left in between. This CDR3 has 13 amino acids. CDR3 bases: TGTGCCAGCGTGCCCTCCAGGGGCCACGAGCAGTACTTC. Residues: CASVPSRGHEQYF.

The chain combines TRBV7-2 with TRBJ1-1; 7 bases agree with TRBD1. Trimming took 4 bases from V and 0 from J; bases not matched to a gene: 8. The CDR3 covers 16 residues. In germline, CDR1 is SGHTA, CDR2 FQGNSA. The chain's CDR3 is CASSSPTGLMNTEAFF. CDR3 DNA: TGTGCCAGCAGCTCCCCGACAGGGCTGATGAACACTGAAGCTTTCTTT. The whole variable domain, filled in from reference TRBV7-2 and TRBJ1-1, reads GAGVSQSPSNKVTEKGKDVELRCDPISGHTALYWYRQSLGQGLEFLIYFQGNSAPDKSGLPSDRFSAERTGGSVSTLTIQRTQQEDSAVYLCASSSPTGLMNTEAFFGQGTRLTVV.

CDR3 region: CASSQETGVNTEAFF. For the CDR3, the DNA is TGCGCCAGCAGCCAGGAGACAGGGGTGAACACTGAAGCTTTCTTT. The chain is built from TRBV4-3 and TRBJ1-1; TRBD1 aligns across 8 bases. CDR3 length equals 15 residues. CDR1 is LGHNA, CDR2 YSLEER, per germline. V trimming: 3 bases; J trimming: 0 bases; junction bases outside the gene matches: 3.

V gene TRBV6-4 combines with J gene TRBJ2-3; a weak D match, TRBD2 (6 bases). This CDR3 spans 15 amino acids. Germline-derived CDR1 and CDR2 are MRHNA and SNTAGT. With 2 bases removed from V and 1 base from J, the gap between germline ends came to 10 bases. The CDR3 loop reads CASSDSGGGTDTQYF. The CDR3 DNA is TGTGCCAGCAGTGACAGTGGCGGGGGCACAGATACGCAGTATTTT.

The CDR3: CASSPGGQGYEQYF. For the CDR3, the DNA is TGTGCCAGCAGCCCTGGGGGACAGGGCTACGAGCAGTACTTC. V gene TRBV7-6 combines with J gene TRBJ2-7; the match to TRBD1 covers 9 bases. The CDR3 is 14 amino acids. Trimming cost V 5 bases and J 3 bases; bases outside gene matches: 5. CDR1 and CDR2 (germline): SGHVS, FNYEAQ.

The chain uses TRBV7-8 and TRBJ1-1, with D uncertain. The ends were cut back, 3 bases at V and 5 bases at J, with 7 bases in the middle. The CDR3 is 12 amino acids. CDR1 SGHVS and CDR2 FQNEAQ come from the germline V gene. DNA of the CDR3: TGTGCCAGCAGCTTTACGAGAACTGAAGCTTTCTTT. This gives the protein CASSFTRTEAFF.

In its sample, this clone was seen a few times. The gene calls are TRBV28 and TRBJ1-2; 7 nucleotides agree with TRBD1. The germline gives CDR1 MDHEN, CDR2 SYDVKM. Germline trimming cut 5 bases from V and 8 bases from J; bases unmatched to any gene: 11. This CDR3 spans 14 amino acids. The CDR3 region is CASSKGTDHWGYTF. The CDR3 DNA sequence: TGTGCCAGCAGTAAAGGGACAGACCATTGGGGCTACACCTTC.

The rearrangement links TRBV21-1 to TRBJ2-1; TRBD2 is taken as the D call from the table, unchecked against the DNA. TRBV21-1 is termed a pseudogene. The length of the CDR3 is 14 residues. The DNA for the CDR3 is TGTGCCAGCAGCAGTCCCCCCGGGAGCGAGGAGCAGTTCTTC. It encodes CASSSPPGSEEQFF.

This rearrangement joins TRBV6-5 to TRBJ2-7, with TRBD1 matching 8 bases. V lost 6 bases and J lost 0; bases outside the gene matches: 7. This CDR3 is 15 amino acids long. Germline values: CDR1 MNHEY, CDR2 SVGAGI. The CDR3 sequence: CASSKIGTGSYEQYF. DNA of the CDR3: TGTGCCAGCAGCAAGATCGGGACAGGCTCCTACGAGCAGTACTTC.

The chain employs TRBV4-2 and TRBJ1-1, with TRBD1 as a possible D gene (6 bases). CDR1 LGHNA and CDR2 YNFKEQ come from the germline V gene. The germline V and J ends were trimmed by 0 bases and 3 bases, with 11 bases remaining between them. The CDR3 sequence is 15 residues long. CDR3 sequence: CASSQDYRGYTEAFF. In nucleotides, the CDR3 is TGTGCCAGCAGCCAAGATTATAGGGGGTACACTGAAGCTTTCTTT.

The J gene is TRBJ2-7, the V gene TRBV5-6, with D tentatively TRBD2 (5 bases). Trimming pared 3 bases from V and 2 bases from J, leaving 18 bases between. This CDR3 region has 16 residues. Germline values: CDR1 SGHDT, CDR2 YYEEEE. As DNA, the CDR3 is TGTGCCAGCAGCTCCCTCCTTGAAGCGGAGGCCTACGAGCAGTACTTC. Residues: CASSSLLEAEAYEQYF.